Sequencing of this T cell receptor beta chain was carried out in a study of CD8+CD57+ T cells in acquired aplastic anemia. This clonotype has just a few counts. Its antigen is as yet unknown. This CDR3 comprises 13 residues. Germline loops: CDR1 SQVTM, CDR2 ANQGSEA. J lost 8 bases, V lost 4 bases, and 4 bases had no gene match. Patients sequenced had flow cytometry evidence of CD8+CD57+ cell expansion. Study-wide findings and caveats: Found in both controls and patients were around 30 CD8+ CDR3 sequences. In CD8+ cells, Simpson's diversity showed no significant difference between patients and controls.

Template material for TCR beta VDJ and CDR3 profiling consisted of genomic DNA. Each CDR3 protein is one row after TCRdb ran MiXCR on the reads. This table has under 200,000 distinct CDR3 sequences, more than 40% appearing once. This TCR derives from a human donor with aplastic anemia. Sequencing was done on a sample of sorted CD4+, CD8+, or CD8+CD57+ T cells (not recorded which) from PBMCs. The rearrangement links TRBV29-1 to TRBJ2-2; TRBD1 aligns across 10 bases. The CDR3 DNA sequence: TGCAGCGTTGCAAGACAGGGGGCTGGGGAGCTGTTTTTT. Protein: CSVARQGAGELFF.